Listed below are T cell receptor beta chains from one sample, sequenced in a study of T cell responses to AZD1222 COVID-19 vaccine. This table comes from immunoSEQ multiplex PCR, and its TCRdb copy is limited to in-frame clones, with some not included. Of approximately 110,000 clones listed, about 90% were seen once; the top ten hold roughly 2.5%. The sample consisted of peripheral blood, taken 28 days after the second AZD1222 dose. Every receptor here comes from an adult who received the AZD1222 COVID-19 vaccine. The CDR3 runs from the conserved cysteine through the conserved F or W. A D gene is named only where the DNA matches it firmly. Clone size, where shown, is once, few, many, or a class for clones that have expanded.

CDR3aa | CDR3nt | v_gene | d_gene | abundance | j_gene
CASSPPRTGPNTEAFF | TGTGCCAGCTCACCACCAAGGACAGGACCTAACACTGAAGCTTTCTTT | TRBV18 | TRBD1 | - | TRBJ1-1
CASSYSGLEAFF | TGTGCCAGCAGTTACTCAGGACTTGAAGCTTTCTTT | TRBV6-2/TRBV6-3 | - | - | TRBJ1-1
CASSQEIGRSGGYTF | TGTGCCAGCAGCCAAGAAATAGGGCGTTCCGGGGGCTACACCTTC | TRBV4-2 | - | - | TRBJ1-2
CASSDQGVGANVLTF | TGTGCCAGCAGTGACCAGGGAGTCGGGGCCAACGTCCTGACTTTC | TRBV6-4 | - | - | TRBJ2-6
CASSSQGTGNYGYTF | TGTGCCAGCAGCTCCCAAGGGACAGGGAACTATGGCTACACCTTC | TRBV7-9 | TRBD1 | - | TRBJ1-2
CASSVAPLLAGDYEQYF | TGTGCCAGCAGCGTAGCCCCACTACTAGCGGGAGACTACGAGCAGTACTTC | TRBV9 | TRBD2 | - | TRBJ2-7
CASSQDRAGGSTDTQYF | TGTGCCAGCAGCCAAGATCGAGCGGGAGGGAGCACAGATACGCAGTATTTT | TRBV14 | TRBD2 | once | TRBJ2-3
CAWVGQGANGYTF | TGTGCCTGGGTGGGACAGGGGGCTAATGGCTACACCTTC | TRBV30 | TRBD1 | once | TRBJ1-2
CASSFLSYTEAFF | TGTGCCAGCAGTTTCCTCAGCTACACTGAAGCTTTCTTT | TRBV12-3/TRBV12-4 | - | once | TRBJ1-1
CSANVQADTQYF | TGCAGCGCCAATGTTCAAGCGGATACGCAGTATTTT | TRBV29-1 | - | - | TRBJ2-3
CASSMGIAGLDTQYF | TGTGCCAGCTCTATGGGGATAGCGGGTTTAGATACGCAGTATTTT | TRBV5-4 | TRBD2 | - | TRBJ2-3
CASSAGTGSSPLHF | TGTGCCAGCAGTGCCGGGACAGGGAGTTCACCCCTCCACTTT | TRBV6-2/TRBV6-3 | TRBD1 | - | TRBJ1-6
CSASRYPGGRYQETQYF | TGCAGTGCTAGTAGGTACCCCGGTGGGAGGTACCAAGAGACCCAGTACTTC | TRBV20-1 | - | once | TRBJ2-5
CASSWGTGGMNTEAFF | TGCGCCAGCAGTTGGGGGACAGGGGGGATGAACACTGAAGCTTTCTTT | TRBV5-1 | TRBD1 | - | TRBJ1-1
CASSFRVQPQHF | TGTGCCAGCAGTTTCAGGGTTCAGCCCCAGCATTTT | TRBV12-3/TRBV12-4 | - | - | TRBJ1-5
CASSLVLAQRTNTQYF | TGTGCCAGCAGCTTAGTACTAGCGCAACGCACGAATACGCAGTATTTT | TRBV7-8 | TRBD2 | - | TRBJ2-3
CASSFPGRRFGTRGYEQYF | TGTGCCAGCAGTTTTCCTGGCAGGAGATTCGGGACTAGGGGCTACGAGCAGTACTTC | TRBV28 | TRBD2 | - | TRBJ2-7
CASSHTYEQYF | TGTGCCAGCAGCCATACCTACGAGCAGTACTTC | TRBV13 | - | few | TRBJ2-7
CASSTRDRADEQYF | TGTGCCAGCAGTACCCGGGACAGGGCCGACGAGCAGTACTTC | TRBV27 | TRBD1 | - | TRBJ2-7
CASSKGLWGLAGGLPYEQYF | TGTGCCAGCAGCAAAGGCCTCTGGGGCCTAGCGGGAGGGCTACCCTACGAGCAGTACTTC | TRBV21-1 | - | - | TRBJ2-7
CATSRERSLYGYTF | TGTGCCACCAGCAGAGAACGGTCCCTCTATGGCTACACCTTC | TRBV15 | - | - | TRBJ1-2
CASSWRSEQFF | TGTGCCAGCAGTTGGCGAAGTGAGCAGTTCTTC | TRBV27 | - | - | TRBJ2-1
CASSPGLAGSYEQYF | TGCGCCAGCAGCCCCGGACTAGCGGGCTCCTACGAGCAGTACTTC | TRBV5-1 | TRBD2 | - | TRBJ2-7
CASSLGPRWNRSNQPQHF | TGTGCCAGCAGCTTAGGTCCTCGGTGGAATAGGAGCAATCAGCCCCAGCATTTT | TRBV7-2 | - | - | TRBJ1-5
CASSSTRDRVNEQFF | TGTGCCAGCAGCAGCACCCGGGACAGGGTGAATGAGCAGTTCTTC | TRBV5-4 | TRBD1 | - | TRBJ2-1
CASSFIGQTEAFF | TGTGCCAGCAGTTTCATTGGGCAGACTGAAGCTTTCTTT | TRBV12-3/TRBV12-4 | - | - | TRBJ1-1
CASVGQGARCNQPQHF | TGTGCCAGCGTCGGACAGGGGGCGCGTTGCAATCAGCCCCAGCATTTT | TRBV9 | TRBD1 | - | TRBJ1-5
CASSPSPETQYF | TGTGCCAGTAGTCCAAGTCCGGAGACCCAGTACTTC | TRBV19 | - | few | TRBJ2-5
CATSRDYRDSGNEQFF | TGTGCCACCAGCAGAGATTACAGGGATTCGGGCAATGAGCAGTTCTTC | TRBV15 | - | - | TRBJ2-1
CASSSDRGQFF | TGTGCCAGCAGTTCCGACAGGGGGCAGTTCTTC | TRBV28 | TRBD1 | - | TRBJ2-1
CASSYSGRSYDEQYF | TGTGCCAGCAGTTATAGCGGGAGGTCGTACGACGAGCAGTACTTC | TRBV9 | TRBD2 | - | TRBJ2-7
CASTFSGVNYGYTF | TGTGCCAGTACCTTTTCGGGGGTTAACTATGGCTACACCTTC | TRBV19 | - | - | TRBJ1-2
CASSLAGTSGVYEQYF | TGTGCCAGCAGCTTAGCCGGGACTAGCGGAGTCTACGAGCAGTACTTC | TRBV7-9 | TRBD2 | - | TRBJ2-7
CASSLGPNYNQPQHF | TGTGCCAGCAGTCTTGGACCGAACTACAATCAGCCCCAGCATTTT | TRBV5-6 | - | - | TRBJ1-5
CASSQDRTSPYEQYF | TGTGCCAGCAGCCAGGACAGGACGTCTCCCTACGAGCAGTACTTC | TRBV14 | TRBD1 | - | TRBJ2-7
CASVHGQGSNQPQHF | TGTGCCAGCGTTCATGGACAGGGGAGCAATCAGCCCCAGCATTTT | TRBV6-5 | TRBD1 | - | TRBJ1-5
CSAARTGRWETQYF | TGCAGCGCTGCTAGGACAGGGAGGTGGGAGACCCAGTACTTC | TRBV29-1 | TRBD1 | - | TRBJ2-5
CASSSGTGTYEQYF | TGTGCCAGCAGCTCCGGGACAGGTACCTACGAGCAGTACTTC | TRBV5-5 | TRBD1 | - | TRBJ2-7
CASSGSQGALPTNEKLFF | TGTGCCAGCAGTGGATCACAGGGGGCGCTTCCAACTAATGAAAAACTGTTTTTT | TRBV28 | TRBD1 | - | TRBJ1-4
CASSRIAVHEKLFF | TGTGCCAGCAGCCGTATTGCGGTCCATGAAAAACTGTTTTTT | TRBV5-6 | - | - | TRBJ1-4
CASSMTSGRLDEQYF | TGTGCCAGTAGTATGACTAGCGGGAGATTGGACGAGCAGTACTTC | TRBV19 | TRBD2 | - | TRBJ2-7